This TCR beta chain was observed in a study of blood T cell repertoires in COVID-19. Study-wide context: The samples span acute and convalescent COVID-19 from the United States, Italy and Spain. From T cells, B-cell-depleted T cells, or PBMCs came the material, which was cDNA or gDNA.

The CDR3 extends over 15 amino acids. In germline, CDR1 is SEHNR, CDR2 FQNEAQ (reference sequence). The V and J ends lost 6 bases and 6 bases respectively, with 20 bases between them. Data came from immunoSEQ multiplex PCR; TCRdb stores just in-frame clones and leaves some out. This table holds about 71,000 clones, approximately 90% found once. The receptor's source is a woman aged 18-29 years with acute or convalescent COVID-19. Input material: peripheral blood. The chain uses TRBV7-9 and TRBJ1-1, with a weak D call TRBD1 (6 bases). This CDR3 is CASSSNTGSTSEAFF. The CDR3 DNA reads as TGTGCCAGCAGTTCTAATACAGGGTCGACATCTGAAGCTTTCTTT.